The rows below give T cell receptor beta chains drawn from one sample of a study of beta chain features in type 1 diabetes. Data came from immunoSEQ multiplex PCR; TCRdb stores just in-frame clones and leaves some out. The sample records approximately 250,000 clones, roughly an eighth being singletons. Material: naive CD4+ T cells from blood. These receptors were taken from a woman in her thirties or forties in good health. CDR3s include the opening cysteine and the closing phenylalanine or tryptophan. The D gene is left open where the match is weak. A clone size is listed for some rows: how often the clone was seen (once, few, many), or a class if it is expanded.

abundance: -; len: 16; v_gene: TRBV5-1; j_gene: TRBJ2-7; d_gene: -; CDR3aa: CASSPNPGTPSYEQYF; CDR3nt: TGCGCCAGCAGCCCGAACCCCGGGACACCCTCCTACGAGCAGTACTTC
abundance: -; len: 13; v_gene: TRBV21-1; j_gene: TRBJ1-2; d_gene: -; CDR3aa: CASSSGDKDGYTF; CDR3nt: TGTGCCAGCAGCAGCGGGGATAAGGATGGCTACACCTTC
abundance: few; len: 14; v_gene: TRBV2; j_gene: TRBJ1-3; d_gene: -; CDR3aa: CASSRRRGGDTIYF; CDR3nt: TGTGCCAGCAGTCGCCGGCGAGGTGGTGACACCATATATTTT
abundance: -; len: 14; v_gene: TRBV9; j_gene: TRBJ2-3; d_gene: -; CDR3aa: CASSVAVATDTQYF; CDR3nt: TGTGCCAGCAGCGTAGCGGTAGCCACAGATACGCAGTATTTT
abundance: few; len: 17; v_gene: TRBV18; j_gene: TRBJ2-2; d_gene: -; CDR3aa: CASSPLQLPTNTGELFF; CDR3nt: TGTGCCAGCTCACCACTTCAACTCCCCACTAACACCGGGGAGCTGTTTTTT
abundance: few; len: 14; v_gene: TRBV5-4; j_gene: TRBJ2-7; d_gene: TRBD1; CDR3aa: CASSKDRVGYEQYF; CDR3nt: TGTGCCAGCAGCAAGGACAGGGTTGGGTACGAGCAGTACTTC
abundance: -; len: 16; v_gene: TRBV5-4; j_gene: TRBJ2-2; d_gene: TRBD1; CDR3aa: CASSLGGTGGARELFF; CDR3nt: TGTGCCAGCAGCTTGGGTGGGACAGGGGGGGCAAGGGAGCTGTTTTTT
abundance: -; len: 15; v_gene: TRBV7-7; j_gene: TRBJ2-5; d_gene: -; CDR3aa: CASSLDGGGAETQYF; CDR3nt: TGTGCTAGCAGCTTAGACGGTGGGGGGGCGGAGACCCAGTACTTC
abundance: -; len: 13; v_gene: TRBV2; j_gene: TRBJ1-2; d_gene: TRBD1; CDR3aa: CASSEQGAYGYTF; CDR3nt: TGTGCCAGCAGTGAGCAGGGGGCGTACGGCTACACCTTC
abundance: -; len: 15; v_gene: TRBV6-5; j_gene: TRBJ2-3; d_gene: TRBD2; CDR3aa: CASTPRRGGPDTQYF; CDR3nt: TGTGCCAGCACCCCCAGGCGGGGGGGCCCCGATACGCAGTATTTT
abundance: -; len: 11; v_gene: TRBV6-5; j_gene: TRBJ2-5; d_gene: -; CDR3aa: CASRGRETQYF; CDR3nt: TGTGCCAGCAGGGGGCGAGAGACCCAGTACTTC
abundance: -; len: 13; v_gene: TRBV19; j_gene: TRBJ1-5; d_gene: TRBD1; CDR3aa: CASSGQENQPQHF; CDR3nt: TGTGCCAGTAGTGGACAGGAAAATCAGCCCCAGCATTTT
abundance: -; len: 15; v_gene: TRBV11-2; j_gene: TRBJ1-5; d_gene: -; CDR3aa: CASSSGDAPGQPQHF; CDR3nt: TGTGCCAGCAGCTCGGGGGATGCCCCGGGGCAGCCCCAGCATTTT
abundance: -; len: 16; v_gene: TRBV2; j_gene: TRBJ2-2; d_gene: TRBD1; CDR3aa: CASSNPGTVNTGELFF; CDR3nt: TGTGCCAGCAGTAACCCCGGGACAGTTAACACCGGGGAGCTGTTTTTT
abundance: -; len: 16; v_gene: TRBV27; j_gene: TRBJ2-4; d_gene: -; CDR3aa: CASSPTTDRAKNIQYF; CDR3nt: TGTGCCAGCAGTCCCACCACGGACAGAGCCAAAAACATTCAGTACTTC
abundance: -; len: 11; v_gene: TRBV15; j_gene: TRBJ1-2; d_gene: -; CDR3aa: CATSRGSGYTF; CDR3nt: TGTGCCACCAGCAGGGGCTCCGGCTACACCTTC
abundance: few; len: 17; v_gene: TRBV5-8; j_gene: TRBJ2-1; d_gene: TRBD1; CDR3aa: CASSSRDRGQYDNEQFF; CDR3nt: TGTGCCAGCAGCTCCCGGGACAGGGGCCAGTATGACAATGAGCAGTTCTTC
abundance: few; len: 16; v_gene: TRBV7-2; j_gene: TRBJ2-3; d_gene: TRBD2; CDR3aa: CASSSRAGGRSDTQYF; CDR3nt: TGTGCCAGCAGCTCCCGAGCGGGGGGTCGGTCAGATACGCAGTATTTT
abundance: few; len: 12; v_gene: TRBV6-6; j_gene: TRBJ1-2; d_gene: -; CDR3aa: CASSYRGYGYTF; CDR3nt: TGTGCCAGCAGTTACCGGGGGTATGGCTACACCTTC
abundance: few; len: 15; v_gene: TRBV18; j_gene: TRBJ2-7; d_gene: -; CDR3aa: CASSPEPGPGHEQYF; CDR3nt: TGTGCCAGCTCACCAGAACCGGGGCCGGGACACGAGCAGTACTTC
abundance: -; len: 14; v_gene: TRBV5-1; j_gene: TRBJ2-3; d_gene: -; CDR3aa: CASSLSQVADTQYF; CDR3nt: TGCGCCAGCAGCTTAAGTCAGGTCGCAGATACGCAGTATTTT
abundance: -; len: 14; v_gene: TRBV7-2; j_gene: TRBJ2-1; d_gene: -; CDR3aa: CASSLIPSYNEQFF; CDR3nt: TGTGCCAGCAGCCTTATCCCGTCCTACAATGAGCAGTTCTTC
abundance: -; len: 11; v_gene: TRBV27; j_gene: TRBJ1-2; d_gene: -; CDR3aa: CASSDRQAIRF; CDR3nt: TGTGCCAGCAGTGACAGACAGGCCATCCGATTC
abundance: few; len: 15; v_gene: TRBV9; j_gene: TRBJ1-2; d_gene: TRBD1; CDR3aa: CASSVGRTGPEGYTF; CDR3nt: TGTGCCAGCAGCGTAGGGAGGACAGGGCCTGAAGGCTACACCTTC
abundance: -; len: 14; v_gene: TRBV10-3; j_gene: TRBJ1-1; d_gene: -; CDR3aa: CAISETVRNTEAFF; CDR3nt: TGTGCCATCAGTGAGACAGTTCGGAACACTGAAGCTTTCTTT
abundance: -; len: 14; v_gene: TRBV4-3; j_gene: TRBJ2-3; d_gene: -; CDR3aa: CASSQGPTGDTQYF; CDR3nt: TGCGCCAGCAGCCAGGGCCCCACAGGGGATACGCAGTATTTT
abundance: few; len: 15; v_gene: TRBV6-4; j_gene: TRBJ1-6; d_gene: TRBD1; CDR3aa: CASSRTGELGSPLHF; CDR3nt: TGTGCCAGCTCGAGGACAGGGGAGCTAGGCTCACCCCTCCACTTT
abundance: few; len: 13; v_gene: TRBV18; j_gene: TRBJ1-2; d_gene: -; CDR3aa: CASSPGRGIGYTF; CDR3nt: TGTGCCAGCTCACCAGGCAGGGGCATTGGCTACACCTTC
abundance: -; len: 12; v_gene: TRBV5-5; j_gene: TRBJ2-1; d_gene: -; CDR3aa: CASSHPRDEQFF; CDR3nt: TGTGCCAGCAGCCATCCGCGGGATGAGCAGTTCTTC
abundance: -; len: 16; v_gene: TRBV6-5; j_gene: TRBJ1-1; d_gene: -; CDR3aa: CASSYSDNKLNTEAFF; CDR3nt: TGTGCCAGCAGTTACTCGGACAACAAGCTGAACACTGAAGCTTTCTTT
abundance: -; len: 13; v_gene: TRBV6-1; j_gene: TRBJ1-1; d_gene: -; CDR3aa: CASRATGFTEAFF; CDR3nt: TGTGCCAGCAGGGCGACAGGATTCACTGAAGCTTTCTTT
abundance: -; len: 14; v_gene: TRBV18; j_gene: TRBJ2-5; d_gene: -; CDR3aa: CASSPAPFVETQYF; CDR3nt: TGTGCCAGCTCACCGGCTCCGTTTGTTGAGACCCAGTACTTC